Listed here are 20 T cell receptor beta chains from one sample, sequenced in a study of shared clonotypes between healthy human individuals. Measured with immunoSEQ multiplex PCR; TCRdb has only the in-frame clones, and not every one. The top ten clones hold 0.89% of a sample with about 1.1 million clones, about 72% of them seen once. The material sequenced was memory CD4+ T cells from PBMCs. Subset denoted: CD45RA-negative fraction. These receptors were obtained from a man between 18 and 29 years old in good health. Some clones in this sample may be carry-over from other donors' samples.

The CDR3 DNA sequence: TGCAGCGTCCAGGGACAGGGTGGATACGAGCAGTACTTC. It specifies CSVQGQGGYEQYF. The chain uses TRBV29-1 and TRBJ2-7; 9 bases line up with TRBD1. Germline-derived CDR1 and CDR2 are SQVTM and ANQGSEA. The length of the CDR3 is 13 residues. Germline trimming cut 6 bases from V and 4 bases from J; bases unmatched to any gene: 7.

The rearrangement links TRBV4-1 to TRBJ2-3; 12 bases align to TRBD2. V shed 0 bases and J 3 bases; nucleotides not matched to a gene: 7. The CDR3 sequence is 18 residues long. Germline CDR1 and CDR2: MGHRA and YSYEKL. DNA of the CDR3: TGCGCCAGCAGCCAAGAGGAGAGACTAGCGGGAGATACAGATACGCAGTATTTT. As protein: CASSQEERLAGDTDTQYF.

This clone was detected only once. V usage is TRBV21-1 and J usage is TRBJ1-2. TRBV21-1 represents a pseudogene. The CDR3 runs 13 residues. CDR3 residues: CATARGGGYGYTF. The CDR3 DNA follows: TGTGCCACCGCAAGGGGGGGAGGGTATGGCTACACCTTC.

The chain joins TRBV28 to TRBJ1-2, with D perhaps matching TRBD1 (6 bases). The CDR3 length is 13 residues. V lost 6 bases and J lost 13, with 21 bases in between. CDR1 is MDHEN, CDR2 SYDVKM, per germline. In nucleotides, the CDR3 is TGTGCCAGCAGCCAAGGGGGTGGCATCCAAGCCACCTTC. Translated: CASSQGGGIQATF.

The chain recombines TRBV28 with TRBJ2-6; no clear D. Trimming stripped 5 bases from V and 0 bases from J, with 8 bases between. Germline CDR1 is MDHEN and CDR2 is SYDVKM. The CDR3 has 15 residues. CDR3 in DNA: TGTGCCAGCAGTCAACGGTACTCTGGGGCCAACGTCCTGACTTTC. This gives the protein CASSQRYSGANVLTF.

The rearrangement links TRBV6-1 to TRBJ1-5; D perhaps matches TRBD1 (5 bases). This CDR3 is 16 amino acids long. Germline assignment: CDR1 MNHNS and CDR2 SASEGT. Trimming took 1 base from V and 5 from J, leaving 15 bases between them. CDR3 coding DNA: TGTGCCAGCAGTGAAGAAATCAATAGAGGGGATCAGCCCCAGCATTTT. It translates to CASSEEINRGDQPQHF.

The rearrangement joins TRBV5-1 to TRBJ2-7, with D possibly being TRBD2 (5 bases). CDR3 size: 13 residues. Germline lookup yields CDR1 SGHRS and CDR2 YFSETQ. Trimming stripped 5 bases from V and 6 bases from J, with 15 bases between. CDR3 in amino acids: CASRWERFSEQYF. The CDR3, as DNA: TGCGCCAGCAGGTGGGAGAGGTTTAGCGAGCAGTACTTC.

The rearrangement links TRBV7-9 to TRBJ2-2; D unresolved. CDR1 is SEHNR, CDR2 FQNEAQ, per germline (reference sequence). The length of the CDR3 is 12 residues. V lost 4 bases to trimming and J lost 2 bases, with 2 bases between them. The DNA of the CDR3 is TGTGCCAGCAGCTATAACACCGGGGAGCTGTTTTTT. The encoded protein is CASSYNTGELFF.

V and J are TRBV5-1 and TRBJ2-2; perhaps TRBD1 as D (7 bases). The ends were cut back, 2 bases at V and 4 bases at J, with 18 bases in the middle. Germline loops: CDR1 SGHRS, CDR2 YFSETQ. The CDR3 is 17 residues long. CDR3 amino acids: CASSLSAGQSVTGELFF. CDR3 nucleotide sequence: TGCGCCAGCAGCTTAAGTGCGGGACAGTCGGTCACCGGGGAGCTGTTTTTT.

This chain connects TRBV28 to TRBJ2-7; TRBD2 matches 9 bases. The length of the CDR3 is 15 residues. V was clipped by 0 bases and J by 6 bases; unmatched bases: 6. Per germline, CDR1 MDHEN and CDR2 SYDVKM. The CDR3 loop is CASSLWREGLSEQYF. In DNA form, the CDR3 reads TGTGCCAGCAGTTTATGGCGGGAGGGCCTGAGCGAGCAGTACTTC.

The J gene is TRBJ1-2, the V gene TRBV19; D possibly corresponds to TRBD1 (6 bases). Germline-derived CDR1 and CDR2 are LNHDA and SQIVND (reference sequence). V gave up 5 bases and J gave up 4 bases, with 11 bases separating them. The CDR3 totals 13 residues. The CDR3 reads CASSPEGGYGYTF. DNA for the CDR3: TGTGCCAGTAGTCCTGAGGGGGGCTATGGCTACACCTTC.

The J gene is TRBJ2-4, the V gene TRBV6-1; no clear D. Germline values: CDR1 MNHNS, CDR2 SASEGT. The CDR3 has 15 amino acids. V was shortened by 5 bases and J by 0 bases, with 11 bases between the two germline ends. The CDR3 DNA follows: TGTGCCAGCAGTCTTCCGGGCCGAGCCAAAAACATTCAGTACTTC. It specifies CASSLPGRAKNIQYF.

Concerning this clone: Additional DNA sequences in this sample encode the identical CDR3. This sequence joins TRBV30 and TRBJ2-5, with TRBD1 matching over 9 bases. The germline V gene has CDR1 GTSNPN and CDR2 SVGIG (reference sequence). The CDR3 runs 12 residues. The V segment lost 3 bases and the J segment 5 bases; nucleotides outside the gene matches: 1. In DNA form, the CDR3 reads TGTGCCTGGAGAGACAGGGGGGAGACCCAGTACTTC. As protein: CAWRDRGETQYF. Filled out from reference TRBV30 and TRBJ2-5, the complete variable domain reads SQTIHQWPATLVQPVGSPLSLECTVEGTSNPNLYWYRQAAGRGLQLLFYSVGIGQISSEVPQNLSASRPQDRQFILSSKKLLLSDSGFYLCAWRDRGETQYFGPGTRLLVL.

Only a few counts were recorded for this clone. The chain recombines TRBV11-2 with TRBJ1-1; 8 bases line up with TRBD1. This CDR3 is built from 14 residues. J lost 7 bases, V lost 5 bases, and 9 bases had no gene match. CDR1 and CDR2 from the germline V gene are SGHAT and FQNNGV. The CDR3 here is CASSPRTGWGEAFF. The CDR3 DNA follows: TGTGCCAGCAGCCCACGGACAGGGTGGGGTGAAGCTTTCTTT.

On this clone: It is likely a read error, because the conserved phenylalanine at the end of the CDR3 is missing. The DNA is omitted, as the CDR3 cannot be located on it reliably, and the CDR3 follows TCRdb's listing. The genes are TRBV28 and TRBJ1-2; the D call in the table, TRBD1, was not verified against the DNA. The CDR3 has 15 amino acids, counting both end residues. Germline CDR1 is MDHEN and CDR2 is SYDVKM. CDR3 amino acids: CASSSDDRITPFGWC.

Regarding this clone: A read error may produce the germline difference seen at one junction end. The genes are TRBV7-6 and TRBJ2-3; possible D gene TRBD1, 5 bases. In germline, CDR1 is SGHVS, CDR2 FNYEAQ. CDR3 size: 9 residues. The CDR3 sequence: CAPTGTQYF. The CDR3 region has the DNA TGTGCCCCAACAGGTACGCAGTATTTT.

The chain has TRBV9 and TRBJ2-7; 9 nucleotides agree with TRBD1. The CDR3 loop spans 12 amino acids. Germline V lookup: CDR1 SGDLS, CDR2 YYNGEE. J gave up 6 bases and V 4 bases, and 2 bases lay outside the gene matches. The CDR3: CASSPDRGEQYF. The CDR3 DNA sequence: TGTGCCAGCAGCCCGGACAGGGGCGAGCAGTACTTC.

The chain joins TRBV6-5 to TRBJ2-1; D uncertain. Germline-derived CDR1 and CDR2 are MNHEY and SVGAGI. The CDR3 has 12 residues. The V gene lost 6 bases and the J gene lost 3 bases, with 6 bases spanning the gap. CDR3 loop: CASSSDYNEQFF. In DNA form, the CDR3 reads TGTGCCAGCAGCTCCGACTACAATGAGCAGTTCTTC.

The V and J genes are TRBV6-1 and TRBJ1-5, with 7 bases aligning to TRBD1. The J segment lost 7 bases and the V segment lost 6 bases, leaving 6 bases of the junction unmatched. The V gene's germline CDR1 is MNHNS and CDR2 SASEGT. The CDR3 loop spans 13 amino acids. The CDR3 DNA sequence: TGTGCCAGCAGAACGAGGGGGCCCCAGCCCCAGCATTTT. This gives the protein CASRTRGPQPQHF.

In this sample, this clone turned up once. The chain is built from TRBV6-1 and TRBJ1-2; D might be TRBD1 (6 bases). From germline, CDR1 is MNHNS and CDR2 SASEGT. Trimming left V 3 bases short and J 6 bases short, with 17 bases between. This CDR3 is built from 15 residues. In DNA form, the CDR3 reads TGTGCCAGCAGTGACGCCGAGGGGGGGCGAGATGGCTACACCTTC. As protein: CASSDAEGGRDGYTF.